This T cell receptor beta chain came from a study of blood T cell repertoires in COVID-19. Study summary: COVID-19 samples from acute and convalescent phases originated in the United States, Italy and Spain. Sources were T cells, B-cell-depleted T cells, or PBMCs; the material itself was cDNA or gDNA.

V shed 3 bases and J shed 0 bases, with 8 bases lying between them. CDR3 length equals 14 residues. CDR1 KGHSH and CDR2 LQKENI come from the germline V gene. Source study methods: Estimated nucleated cell counts came from reference gene primer amplification. The table came from immunoSEQ multiplex PCR; TCRdb's copy has only in-frame clones and leaves some out. The V and J calls and clone size are taken from that table; D and trimming were inferred from the DNA. Among roughly 230,000 clones listed, roughly four fifths were seen once. The sample was peripheral blood. This chain uses TRBV18 with TRBJ1-1; possibly TRBD1 for D (5 bases). The receptor comes from a man between 50 and 59 years old with acute or convalescent COVID-19. The CDR3 here is CASSPSRVNTEAFF. In nucleotides, the CDR3 is TGTGCCAGCTCACCCAGCAGGGTGAACACTGAAGCTTTCTTT. The full variable domain, its missing parts supplied by reference TRBV18 and TRBJ1-1, is NAGVMQNPRHLVRRRGQEARLRCSPMKGHSHVYWYRQLPEEGLKFMVYLQKENIIDESGMPKERFSAEFPKEGPSILRIQQVVRGDSAAYFCASSPSRVNTEAFFGQGTRLTVV.